The present T cell receptor (beta chain) was sequenced within a study of technical replicates of blood from a few donors. Profiling relied on immunoSEQ multiplex PCR, and the TCRdb table lists in-frame clones only, not all of them. The sample comprises about 98,000 clones, approximately 96% of which are singletons, and approximately 0.21% rests with the top ten. The CDR3 sequence is 15 residues long. Germline V CDR1 and CDR2: LNHNV, YYDKDF (reference sequence). Deletions cut 1 base from V and 5 bases from J, with 14 bases between. This chain connects TRBV15 to TRBJ1-1; D possibly corresponds to TRBD1 (5 bases). The receptor's source is a human donor in good health. Input material: T cells isolated from PBMCs. The CDR3 is CATSRVAGQVTEAFF. The CDR3 DNA sequence: TGTGCCACCAGCAGAGTGGCGGGGCAGGTAACTGAAGCTTTCTTT.